The 8 T cell receptor beta chains in this list originate from one sample, sequenced in a study of cytomegalovirus exposure and HLA in healthy donors. The primer mix had 60 Vbeta and 13 Jbeta primers. Generated by immunoSEQ multiplex PCR, the TCRdb table keeps only in-frame clones and is missing some. The data contain roughly 110,000 clones, about four fifths of them seen just once; the ten biggest clones take up roughly a fifth. The sequenced material came from PBMCs. These receptors all come from a man younger than 40 in good health and CMV-seropositive.

This chain uses TRBV5-1 with TRBJ1-1, with no clear D. Trimming removed 0 bases from V and 1 base from J, with 7 bases in between. The CDR3 covers 14 residues. The V gene's germline CDR1 is SGHRS and CDR2 YFSETQ. CDR3 protein: CASSLGGGNTEAFF. For the CDR3, the DNA is TGCGCCAGCAGCTTGGGGGGAGGGAACACTGAAGCTTTCTTT.

The J gene is TRBJ1-4, the V gene TRBV30; TRBD1 agrees at 7 bases. Per germline, CDR1 GTSNPN and CDR2 SVGIG (reference sequence). The ends lost 6 bases at V and 5 bases at J; junction bases unmatched: 3. This CDR3 spans 12 amino acids. The CDR3 DNA sequence: TGTGCCTGCGGCAGGGGGAATGAAAAACTGTTTTTT. Its translation: CACGRGNEKLFF.

The chain couples TRBV5-6 to TRBJ2-1, with D maybe TRBD2 (5 bases). Trimming left V 2 bases short and J 12 bases short, with 27 bases between. The CDR3 has 17 residues. Germline loops: CDR1 SGHDT, CDR2 YYEEEE. CDR3 region: CASSFRESTMIYLGQFF. CDR3 nucleotides: TGTGCCAGCAGCTTTAGGGAGTCCACAATGATTTATCTAGGGCAGTTCTTC.

V usage is TRBV19 and J usage is TRBJ2-5, with D unclear. Per the germline V gene, CDR1 is LNHDA and CDR2 is SQIVND (reference sequence). With 1 base removed from V and 0 bases from J, the gap between germline ends came to 6 bases. The CDR3 spans 14 residues. The CDR3 sequence: CASSIGGYQETQYF. In DNA form, the CDR3 reads TGTGCCAGTAGTATAGGTGGCTACCAAGAGACCCAGTACTTC. Full variable domain (rest looked up from reference TRBV19 and TRBJ2-5): DGGITQSPKYLFRKEGQNVTLSCEQNLNHDAMYWYRQDPGQGLRLIYYSQIVNDFQKGDIAEGYSVSREKKESFPLTVTSAQKNPTAFYLCASSIGGYQETQYFGPGTRLLVL.

This sequence joins TRBV27 and TRBJ1-4, with D possibly matching TRBD1 (6 bases). CDR1 and CDR2 (germline): MNHEY, SMNVEV (reference sequence). Deletions cut 0 bases from V and 0 bases from J, with 11 bases between. CDR3 length: 17 residues. CDR3 residues: CASSLSRRGATNEKLFF. DNA for the CDR3: TGTGCCAGCAGTTTATCGCGCAGGGGAGCAACTAATGAAAAACTGTTTTTT.

The chain uses TRBV6-5 and TRBJ2-2; D unresolved. CDR1 is MNHEY, CDR2 SVGAGI, per germline. CDR3 length equals 14 residues. Trimming pared 6 bases from V and 1 base from J, leaving 9 bases between. The CDR3 reads CASSPGRNTGELFF. In nucleotides, the CDR3 is TGTGCCAGCAGCCCAGGTCGGAACACCGGGGAGCTGTTTTTT.

The V and J genes are TRBV7-9 and TRBJ2-3; 11 nucleotides agree with TRBD2. The ends lost 5 bases at V and 2 bases at J; junction bases unmatched: 9. CDR1 is SEHNR and CDR2 is FQNEAQ in the germline V gene (reference sequence). The CDR3 length is 17 residues. The CDR3 is CASSPRTSGLFTDTQYF. The DNA for the CDR3 is TGTGCCAGCAGCCCACGGACTAGCGGGCTGTTCACAGATACGCAGTATTTT.

The chain is built from TRBV10-3 and TRBJ2-1; perhaps TRBD1 as D (5 bases). CDR3 length: 17 residues. Trimming left V 2 bases short and J 7 bases short, with 21 bases between. CDR1 and CDR2 (germline): ENHRY, SYGVKD. The DNA of the CDR3 is TGTGCCATCAGTGAGCAGTCCCTCGGTCTAAAGGGGAATGAGCAGTTCTTC. As protein: CAISEQSLGLKGNEQFF.